The 13 T cell receptor beta chains below were found in one sample sequenced in a study of T-cell reconstitution after alpha-beta-depleted transplantation in children. Molecular barcoding with unique molecular identifiers was used for the TCRbeta library. TCRdb ran MiXCR on the PCR reads and lists one entry per CDR3 protein. The sample holds 700,000 to 950,000 distinct CDR3 sequences, 15% to 20% seen once. Material: PBMCs, mostly from graft donor cells, obtained 360 days after TCRalphabeta/CD19-depleted stem cell transplant. These receptors came from a male patient younger than 18 who had a stem cell transplant for acute lymphoblastic leukemia, so the T cells may come from the graft donor.

The chain employs TRBV6-1 and TRBJ2-7; 10 nucleotides match TRBD2. Germline lookup yields CDR1 MNHNS and CDR2 SASEGT. This CDR3 spans 13 amino acids. The V gene end was trimmed by 8 bases and the J gene end by 3 bases; junction bases not matched to a gene: 4. The CDR3 DNA is TGTGCCAGCTGGCCTAGCGGGAGCTACGAGCAGTACTTC. This gives the protein CASWPSGSYEQYF.

The chain recombines TRBV4-2 with TRBJ2-1, with D maybe TRBD1 (5 bases). CDR1 and CDR2 from the germline V gene are LGHNA and YNFKEQ. The V and J ends lost 0 bases and 6 bases respectively, with 15 bases between them. This CDR3 region has 16 residues. The CDR3 loop reads CASSQEGVGVFNEQFF. The CDR3 region has the DNA TGTGCCAGCAGCCAAGAAGGGGTCGGAGTTTTCAATGAGCAGTTCTTC.

The chain couples TRBV20-1 to TRBJ2-7; a possible D gene is TRBD2 (5 bases). Germline CDR1 and CDR2: DFQATT and SNEGSKA (reference sequence). V lost 5 bases to trimming and J lost 3 bases, with 14 bases between them. The CDR3 extends over 13 amino acids. This CDR3 is CSALPDGIYEQYF. The CDR3 nucleotides read TGCAGTGCTCTCCCGGACGGGATCTACGAGCAGTACTTC.

To note about this clonotype: It may be a read error: a sequence one base away is much more abundant. The chain is built from TRBV6-5 and TRBJ2-1; no clear D. Germline assignment: CDR1 MNHEY and CDR2 SVGAGI. This CDR3 spans 16 amino acids. CDR3 DNA sequence: TGTGCCATCAGTTACACGGCGAGGAGCTCCTACAATGAGCAGTTCTTC. Protein: CAISYTARSSYNEQFF.

This clonotype was counted a few times. The chain uses TRBV7-3 and TRBJ1-1; D not certain. The CDR3 runs 16 residues. Trimming removed 0 bases at V and 4 bases at J, with 15 bases between. Germline lookup yields CDR1 SGHTA and CDR2 FQGTGA. CDR3 amino acids: CASSLTSLGATTEAFF. CDR3 sequence (DNA): TGTGCCAGCAGCTTAACCAGTTTAGGCGCTACCACTGAAGCTTTCTTT.

In this sample, this clonotype turned up a few times. This rearrangement joins TRBV29-1 to TRBJ2-7, with D hard to call. V dropped 4 bases and J dropped 0 bases, with 10 bases sitting between them. CDR3 size: 13 residues. Germline CDR1 is SQVTM and CDR2 is ANQGSEA. The CDR3 coding sequence is TGCAGCGTTGCCAGCGCTAGCTCCTACGAGCAGTACTTC. It yields the protein CSVASASSYEQYF.

This clonotype came up a few times. The chain combines TRBV18 with TRBJ2-3, with 11 positions matching TRBD2. V was pared by 3 bases and J by 4 bases, with 6 bases of the junction left unmatched. Germline V lookup: CDR1 KGHSH, CDR2 LQKENI. The CDR3 length is 16 residues. In nucleotides, the CDR3 is TGTGCCAGCTCACCCATACTAGCGGGAGTGGCAGATACGCAGTATTTT. It is translated as CASSPILAGVADTQYF.

The V and J genes are TRBV11-2 and TRBJ2-2; 8 positions match TRBD2. V gave up 8 bases and J gave up 7 bases; unmatched junction bases: 6. CDR3 length: 13 residues. Germline V CDR1 and CDR2: SGHAT, FQNNGV. The CDR3 region is CASREGDHGELFF. In DNA form, the CDR3 reads TGTGCCAGCCGGGAGGGAGATCACGGGGAGCTGTTTTTT.

The chain uses TRBV5-1 and TRBJ2-5; TRBD1 matches at 8 bases. In germline, CDR1 is SGHRS, CDR2 YFSETQ. The J segment lost 5 bases and the V segment lost 3 bases, leaving 9 bases of the junction unmatched. The CDR3 runs 15 residues. The CDR3 bases are TGCGCCAGCAGCTGGGCACCAGGGGGCCGGGAGACCCAGTACTTC. Translating gives CASSWAPGGRETQYF.

This chain joins TRBV20-1 and TRBJ2-4; 9 bases are a match to TRBD2. The V and J ends lost 0 bases and 6 bases, in that order; junction bases with no gene match: 12. This CDR3 has 17 amino acids. The germline V gene has CDR1 DFQATT and CDR2 SNEGSKA (reference sequence). CDR3 in amino acids: CSAREPIAGERRNIQYF. The CDR3 DNA reads as TGCAGTGCTAGAGAACCTATAGCGGGAGAGCGTAGAAACATTCAGTACTTC.

The V gene is TRBV5-6, the J gene TRBJ2-1; 7 nucleotides agree with TRBD2. Germline lookup yields CDR1 SGHDT and CDR2 YYEEEE. J was trimmed by 2 bases and V by 0 bases; bases with no gene match: 14. This CDR3 spans 19 amino acids. CDR3 coding DNA: TGTGCCAGCAGCTTGGAGCGGGACTACTACGCTTTGACCTACAATGAGCAGTTCTTC. Its protein product is CASSLERDYYALTYNEQFF.

In its sample, this clonotype was seen a few times. The chain couples TRBV4-1 to TRBJ2-7; 9 bases line up with TRBD1. CDR3 length equals 17 residues. Losses at the gene ends were 5 bases for V and 0 bases for J; bases not matched to a gene: 11. The germline CDR1 and CDR2 sequences are MGHRA and YSYEKL. CDR3 DNA: TGCGCCAGCAGCACTTGGACAGGGGCGTTACCCTCCTACGAGCAGTACTTC. Translation: CASSTWTGALPSYEQYF.

V and J are TRBV9 and TRBJ2-1; TRBD2 matches 11 bases. The CDR3 loop spans 15 amino acids. Trimming cost V 3 bases and J 6 bases; bases outside gene matches: 5. CDR1 and CDR2 from the germline V gene are SGDLS and YYNGEE. The CDR3: CASSGQLAGVNEQFF. CDR3 DNA sequence: TGTGCCAGCAGCGGACAACTAGCGGGAGTCAATGAGCAGTTCTTC.